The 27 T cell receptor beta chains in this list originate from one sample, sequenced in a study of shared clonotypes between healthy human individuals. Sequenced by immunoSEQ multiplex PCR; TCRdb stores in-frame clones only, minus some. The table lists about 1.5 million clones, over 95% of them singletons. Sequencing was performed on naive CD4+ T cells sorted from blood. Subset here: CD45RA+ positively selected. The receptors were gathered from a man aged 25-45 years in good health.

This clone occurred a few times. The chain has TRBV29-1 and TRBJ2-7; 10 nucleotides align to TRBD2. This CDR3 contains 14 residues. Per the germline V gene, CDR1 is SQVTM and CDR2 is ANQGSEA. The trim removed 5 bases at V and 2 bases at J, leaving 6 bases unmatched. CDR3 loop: CSVKREGKPYEQYF. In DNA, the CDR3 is TGCAGCGTTAAGCGGGAGGGGAAACCCTACGAGCAGTACTTC.

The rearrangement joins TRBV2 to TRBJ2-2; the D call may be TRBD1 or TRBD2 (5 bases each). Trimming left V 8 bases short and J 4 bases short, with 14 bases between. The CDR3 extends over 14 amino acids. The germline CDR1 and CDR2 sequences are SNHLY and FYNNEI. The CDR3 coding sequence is TGTGCCAGCCGCCTTTGGGGGTCCACCGGGGAGCTGTTTTTT. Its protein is CASRLWGSTGELFF.

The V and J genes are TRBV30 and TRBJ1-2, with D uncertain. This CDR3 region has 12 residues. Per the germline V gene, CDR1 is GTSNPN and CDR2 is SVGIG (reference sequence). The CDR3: CVGREILCGYTF. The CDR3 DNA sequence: TGTGTCGGGCGAGAGATTCTATGTGGCTACACCTTC.

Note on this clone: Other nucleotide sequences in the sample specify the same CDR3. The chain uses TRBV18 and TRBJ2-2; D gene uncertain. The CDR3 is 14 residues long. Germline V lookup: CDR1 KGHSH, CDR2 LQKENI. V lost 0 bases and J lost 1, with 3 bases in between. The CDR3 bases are TGTGCCAGCTCACCACCGGGGAACACCGGGGAGCTGTTTTTT. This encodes CASSPPGNTGELFF.

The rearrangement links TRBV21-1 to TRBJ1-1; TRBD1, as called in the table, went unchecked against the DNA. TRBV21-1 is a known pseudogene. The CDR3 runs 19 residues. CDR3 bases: TGTGCCAGCAGCAAAGTCGAGATACGGGTGATGACAGGGGGCAAGGTGGCTTTCTTT. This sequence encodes CASSKVEIRVMTGGKVAFF.

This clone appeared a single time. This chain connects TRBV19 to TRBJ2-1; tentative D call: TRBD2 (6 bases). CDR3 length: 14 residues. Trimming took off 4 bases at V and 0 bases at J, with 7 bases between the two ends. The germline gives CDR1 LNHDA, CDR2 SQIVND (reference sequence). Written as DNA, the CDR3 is TGTGCCAGTAGTAGCGGGGTCTCCTACAATGAGCAGTTCTTC. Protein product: CASSSGVSYNEQFF.

DNA of the CDR3: TGTGCCAGCTCACCACGAGGGGGCTTCTACAATGAGCAGTTCTTC. Amino acid sequence: CASSPRGGFYNEQFF. The chain couples TRBV18 to TRBJ2-1; 7 nucleotides agree with TRBD1. This CDR3 spans 15 amino acids. After removal of 1 base from V and 3 bases from J, the junction contained 3 bases not matched to a gene. Per the germline V gene, CDR1 is KGHSH and CDR2 is LQKENI.

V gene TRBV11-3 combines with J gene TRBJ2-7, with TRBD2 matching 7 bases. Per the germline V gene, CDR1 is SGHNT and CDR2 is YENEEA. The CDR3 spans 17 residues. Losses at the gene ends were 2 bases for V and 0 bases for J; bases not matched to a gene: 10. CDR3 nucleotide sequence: TGTGCCAGCAGCTTATGGAGTGGGCGGGAGAACTCCTACGAGCAGTACTTC. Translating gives CASSLWSGRENSYEQYF.

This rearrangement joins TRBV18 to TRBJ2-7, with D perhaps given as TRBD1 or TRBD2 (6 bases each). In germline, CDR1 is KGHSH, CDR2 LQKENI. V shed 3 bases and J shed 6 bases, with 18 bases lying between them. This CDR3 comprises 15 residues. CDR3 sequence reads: CASSPVQGLDPEQYF. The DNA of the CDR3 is TGTGCCAGCTCACCTGTACAGGGACTTGATCCCGAGCAGTACTTC.

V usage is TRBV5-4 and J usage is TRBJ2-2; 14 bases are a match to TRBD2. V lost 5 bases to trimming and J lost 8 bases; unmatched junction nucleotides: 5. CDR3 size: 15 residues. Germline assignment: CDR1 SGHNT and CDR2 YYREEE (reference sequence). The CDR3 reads CASSLWTSGRGELFF. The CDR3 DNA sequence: TGTGCCAGCAGTCTATGGACTAGCGGGAGGGGGGAGCTGTTTTTT. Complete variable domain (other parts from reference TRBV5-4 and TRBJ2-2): ETGVTQSPTHLIKTRGQQVTLRCSSQSGHNTVSWYQQALGQGPQFIFQYYREEENGRGNFPPRFSGLQFPNYSSELNVNALELDDSALYLCASSLWTSGRGELFFGEGSRLTVL.

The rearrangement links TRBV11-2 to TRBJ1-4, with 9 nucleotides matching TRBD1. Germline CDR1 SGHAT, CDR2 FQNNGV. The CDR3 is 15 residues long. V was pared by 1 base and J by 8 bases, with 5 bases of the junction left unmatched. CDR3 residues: CASSLGDRAFEKLFF. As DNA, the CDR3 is TGTGCCAGCAGCTTAGGGGACAGGGCTTTCGAAAAACTGTTTTTT. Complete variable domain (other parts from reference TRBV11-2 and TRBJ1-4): EAGVAQSPRYKIIEKRQSVAFWCNPISGHATLYWYQQILGQGPKLLIQFQNNGVVDDSQLPKDRFSAERLKGVDSTLKIQPAKLEDSAVYLCASSLGDRAFEKLFFGSGTQLSVL.

CDR3 region: CASSFDRQGYGANVLTF. In nucleotides, the CDR3 is TGCGCCAGCAGCTTCGATAGACAGGGGTATGGGGCCAACGTCCTGACTTTC. The V call is TRBV5-1, the J call TRBJ2-6; 8 bases are a match to TRBD1. The CDR3 runs to 17 residues. With 2 bases clipped from V and 3 bases from J, the junction kept 7 bases outside the gene matches. From germline, CDR1 is SGHRS and CDR2 YFSETQ.

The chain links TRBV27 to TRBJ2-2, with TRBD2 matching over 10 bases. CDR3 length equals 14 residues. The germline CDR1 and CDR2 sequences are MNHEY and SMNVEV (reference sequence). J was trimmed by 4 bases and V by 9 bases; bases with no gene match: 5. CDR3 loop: CASRTSGITGELFF. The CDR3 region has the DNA TGTGCCAGTCGTACTAGCGGGATCACCGGGGAGCTGTTTTTT.

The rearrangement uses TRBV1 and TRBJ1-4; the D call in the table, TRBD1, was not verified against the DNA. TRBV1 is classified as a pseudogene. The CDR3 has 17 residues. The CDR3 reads CTSSQGGRGRPNEKLFF. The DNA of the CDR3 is TGCACCAGCAGCCAAGGAGGCAGGGGTCGACCTAATGAAAAACTGTTTTTT.

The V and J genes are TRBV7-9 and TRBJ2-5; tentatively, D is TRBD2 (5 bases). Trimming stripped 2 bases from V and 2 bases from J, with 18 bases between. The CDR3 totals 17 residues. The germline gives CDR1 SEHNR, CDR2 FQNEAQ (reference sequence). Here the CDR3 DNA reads TGTGCCAGCAGCTTATGGCGCGGAGGAAACAGTCAAGAGACCCAGTACTTC. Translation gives CASSLWRGGNSQETQYF.

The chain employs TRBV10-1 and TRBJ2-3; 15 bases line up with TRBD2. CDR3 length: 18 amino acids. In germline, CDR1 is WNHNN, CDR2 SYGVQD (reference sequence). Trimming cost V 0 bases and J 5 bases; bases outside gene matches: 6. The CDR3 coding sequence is TGCGCCAGCAGTGAGTCGATGGGGACTAGCGGGAGGAGAGATACGCAGTATTTT. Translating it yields CASSESMGTSGRRDTQYF.

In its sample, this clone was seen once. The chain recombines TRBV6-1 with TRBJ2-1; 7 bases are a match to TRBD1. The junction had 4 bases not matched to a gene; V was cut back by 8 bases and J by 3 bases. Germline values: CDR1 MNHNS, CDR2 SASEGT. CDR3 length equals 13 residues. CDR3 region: CASLRDSYNEQFF. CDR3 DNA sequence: TGTGCCAGCCTACGGGACAGCTACAATGAGCAGTTCTTC.

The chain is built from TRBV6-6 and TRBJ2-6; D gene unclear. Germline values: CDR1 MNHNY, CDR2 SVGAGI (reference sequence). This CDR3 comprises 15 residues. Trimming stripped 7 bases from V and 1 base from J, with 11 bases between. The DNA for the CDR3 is TGTGCCAGCACTATATTACATTCTGGGGCCAACGTCCTGACTTTC. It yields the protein CASTILHSGANVLTF.

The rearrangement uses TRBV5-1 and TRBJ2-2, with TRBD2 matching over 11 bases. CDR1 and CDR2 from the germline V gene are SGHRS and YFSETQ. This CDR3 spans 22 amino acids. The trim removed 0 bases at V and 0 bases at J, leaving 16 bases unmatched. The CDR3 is CASSLARETSGTTFANTGELFF. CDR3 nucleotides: TGCGCCAGCAGCTTGGCGAGAGAGACTAGCGGGACGACGTTCGCGAACACCGGGGAGCTGTTTTTT.

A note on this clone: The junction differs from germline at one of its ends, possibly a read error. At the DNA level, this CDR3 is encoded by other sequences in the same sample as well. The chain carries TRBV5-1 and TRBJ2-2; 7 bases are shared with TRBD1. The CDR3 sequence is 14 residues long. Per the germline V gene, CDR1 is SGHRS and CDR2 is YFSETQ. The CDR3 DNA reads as TGCGCCAGCAGTTTGGGAACAGGGGTCGGGGAGCTGTTTTTT. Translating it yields CASSLGTGVGELFF. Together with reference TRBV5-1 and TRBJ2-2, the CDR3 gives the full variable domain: KAGVTQTPRYLIKTRGQQVTLSCSPISGHRSVSWYQQTPGQGLQFLFEYFSETQRNKGNFPGRFSGRQFSNSRSEMNVSTLELGDSALYLCASSLGTGVGELFFGEGSRLTVL.

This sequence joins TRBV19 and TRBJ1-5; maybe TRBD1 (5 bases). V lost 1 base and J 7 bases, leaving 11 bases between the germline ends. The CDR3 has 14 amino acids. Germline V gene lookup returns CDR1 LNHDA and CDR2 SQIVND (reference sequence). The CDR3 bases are TGTGCCAGTAGTATAGGTAGCAGGGCGCAGCCCCAGCATTTT. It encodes CASSIGSRAQPQHF.

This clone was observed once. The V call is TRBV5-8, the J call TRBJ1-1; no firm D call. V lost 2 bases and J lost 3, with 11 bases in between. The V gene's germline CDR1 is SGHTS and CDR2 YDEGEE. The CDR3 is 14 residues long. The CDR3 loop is CASSFSGLDTEAFF. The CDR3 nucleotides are TGTGCCAGCAGCTTCTCAGGTCTGGACACTGAAGCTTTCTTT.

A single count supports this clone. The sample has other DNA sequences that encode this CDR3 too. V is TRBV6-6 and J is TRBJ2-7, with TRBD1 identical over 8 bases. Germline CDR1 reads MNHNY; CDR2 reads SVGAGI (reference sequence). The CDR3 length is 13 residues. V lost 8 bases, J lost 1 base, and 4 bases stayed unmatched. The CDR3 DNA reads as TGTGCCAGCGGCCGGGACAGGTCCTACGAGCAGTACTTC. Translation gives CASGRDRSYEQYF.

The CDR3 reads CAIKGDRAVEQYF. DNA for the CDR3: TGTGCCATCAAAGGGGACAGGGCTGTCGAGCAGTACTTC. The gene calls are TRBV10-3 and TRBJ2-7, with 9 bases that match TRBD1. The V segment lost 7 bases and the J segment 6 bases; nucleotides outside the gene matches: 7. CDR3 length: 13 residues. Germline V gene sequence: CDR1 ENHRY, CDR2 SYGVKD.

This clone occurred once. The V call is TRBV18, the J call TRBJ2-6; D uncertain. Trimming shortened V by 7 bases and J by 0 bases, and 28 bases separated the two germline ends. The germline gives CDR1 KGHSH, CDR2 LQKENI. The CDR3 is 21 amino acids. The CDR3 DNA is TGTGCCAGCTTACGAAATTCCCAGGCAGGCCATAGGAGCTCTGGGGCCAACGTCCTGACTTTC. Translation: CASLRNSQAGHRSSGANVLTF. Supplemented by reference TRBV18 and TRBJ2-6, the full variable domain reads NAGVMQNPRHLVRRRGQEARLRCSPMKGHSHVYWYRQLPEEGLKFMVYLQKENIIDESGMPKERFSAEFPKEGPSILRIQQVVRGDSAAYFCASLRNSQAGHRSSGANVLTFGAGSRLTVL.

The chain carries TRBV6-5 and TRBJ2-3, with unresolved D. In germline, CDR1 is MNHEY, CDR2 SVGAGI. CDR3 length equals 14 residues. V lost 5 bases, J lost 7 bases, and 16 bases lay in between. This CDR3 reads CASSDVRTMHTQYF. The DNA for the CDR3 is TGTGCCAGCAGTGACGTCCGAACGATGCATACGCAGTATTTT.

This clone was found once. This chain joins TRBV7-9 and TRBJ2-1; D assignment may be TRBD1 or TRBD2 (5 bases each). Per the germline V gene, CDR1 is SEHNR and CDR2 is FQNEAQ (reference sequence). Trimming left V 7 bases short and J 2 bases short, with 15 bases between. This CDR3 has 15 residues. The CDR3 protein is CASTMHRGAYNEQFF. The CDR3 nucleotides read TGTGCCAGCACTATGCACCGGGGCGCCTACAATGAGCAGTTCTTC.